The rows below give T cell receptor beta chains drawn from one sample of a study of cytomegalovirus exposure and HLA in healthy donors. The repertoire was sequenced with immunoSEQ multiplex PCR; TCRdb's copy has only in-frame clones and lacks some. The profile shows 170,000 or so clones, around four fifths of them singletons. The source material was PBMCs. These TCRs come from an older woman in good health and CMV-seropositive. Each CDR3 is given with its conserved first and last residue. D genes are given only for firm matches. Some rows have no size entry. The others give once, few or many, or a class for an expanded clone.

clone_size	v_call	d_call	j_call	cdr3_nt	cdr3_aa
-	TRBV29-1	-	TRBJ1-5	TGCAGCGTTGTAGGATCACGGGGGCAGCCCCAGCATTTT	CSVVGSRGQPQHF
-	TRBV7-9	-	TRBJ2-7	TGTGCCAGCAGCTTAGGACAGGTACAAGACGAGCAGTACTTC	CASSLGQVQDEQYF
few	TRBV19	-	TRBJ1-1	TGTGCCAGTAGTATGACAGGCAGGGAGACTGAAGCTTTCTTT	CASSMTGRETEAFF
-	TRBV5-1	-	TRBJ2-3	TGCGCCAGCAGCGCCCCGGGCACAGATACGCAGTATTTT	CASSAPGTDTQYF
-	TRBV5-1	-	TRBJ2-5	TGCGCCAGCAGCTCTAACCAAGAGACCCAGTACTTC	CASSSNQETQYF
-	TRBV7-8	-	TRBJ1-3	TGTGCCAGCAGCTTAGTTCCCACCTTGAGCTCTGGAAACACCATATATTTT	CASSLVPTLSSGNTIYF
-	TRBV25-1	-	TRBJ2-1	TGTGCCAGCAGTGTAGGGGGTCTGGAAGGGGAGCAGTTCTTC	CASSVGGLEGEQFF
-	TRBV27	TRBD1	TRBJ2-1	TGTGCCAGCAGTTTATGGACAGGGGGTTTAGGGGATGAGCAGTTCTTC	CASSLWTGGLGDEQFF
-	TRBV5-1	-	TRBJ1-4	TGCGCCAGCAGCTCAGACCCCGGAGGGGAAAAACTGTTTTTT	CASSSDPGGEKLFF
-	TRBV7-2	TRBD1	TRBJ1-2	TGTGCCAGCAGCTTAGGGTCTAGAGGACAGGGTTCTAGTGGCTACATCTTC	CASSLGSRGQGSSGYIF
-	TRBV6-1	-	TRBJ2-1	TGTGCCAGCAGTGAAGTCGGGTCACAAGGCGATGAGCAGTTCTTC	CASSEVGSQGDEQFF
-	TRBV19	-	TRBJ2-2	TGTGCCAGTAGTATCGGAGGGGGGGCCCCCGGGGAGCTGTTTTTT	CASSIGGGAPGELFF
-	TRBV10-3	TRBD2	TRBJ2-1	TGTGCCACGAGGACTAGCGGGAGCGATGAGCAGTTCTTC	CATRTSGSDEQFF
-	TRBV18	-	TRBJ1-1	TGTGCCAGCTCTGGGCTTGAGGGCACTGAAGCTTTCTTT	CASSGLEGTEAFF
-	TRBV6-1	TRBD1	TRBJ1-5	TGTGCCAGCAGTTCGACAGGGTCAGGGGATCAGCCCCAGCATTTT	CASSSTGSGDQPQHF
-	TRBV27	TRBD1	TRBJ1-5	TGTGCCAGCGGGGGACAGCTCAATCAGCCCCAGCATTTT	CASGGQLNQPQHF
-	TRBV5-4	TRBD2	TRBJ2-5	TGTGCCAGCAGCCTCGGGCTAGCGGGAGCCGGCGAGACCCAGTACTTC	CASSLGLAGAGETQYF
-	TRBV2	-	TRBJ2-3	TGTGCCAGCAGTGACAGTTCCCACACAGATACGCAGTATTTT	CASSDSSHTDTQYF
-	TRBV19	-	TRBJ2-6	TGTGCCAGTAGTGTGACACCACAGGCCTCTGGGGCCAACGTCCTGACTTTC	CASSVTPQASGANVLTF
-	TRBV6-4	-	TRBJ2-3	TGTGCCAGCAGTTTCCCAGATACGCAGTATTTC	CASSFPDTQYF
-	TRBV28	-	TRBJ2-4	TGTGCCAGCAGTTTGCGGACACCTACTTTGGCGAAAAACAGTCAGTACTTC	CASSLRTPTLAKNSQYF
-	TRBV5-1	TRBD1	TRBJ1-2	TGCGCCAGCAGCTTGGAGGGACAGGGCTCAGGTGGCTACACCTTC	CASSLEGQGSGGYTF
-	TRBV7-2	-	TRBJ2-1	TGTGCCAGCAACCCGAGTTCGTATGAGCAGTTCTTC	CASNPSSYEQFF
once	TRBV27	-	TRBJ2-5	TGTGCCAGCAAGACCGGGTACCAAGAGACCCAGTACTTC	CASKTGYQETQYF
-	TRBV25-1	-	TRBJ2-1	TGTGCCAGCAGGGGGCTGGGGTACAATGAGCAGTTCTTC	CASRGLGYNEQFF
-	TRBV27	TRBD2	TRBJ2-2	TGTGCCAGCAGTTTGCCTACCGGGACTAGCGGGACCGGGGAGCTGTTTTTT	CASSLPTGTSGTGELFF
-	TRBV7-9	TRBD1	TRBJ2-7	TGTTCCAGCAGCTTGACAGGGGGCCAAACGGACGAGCAGTACTTC	CSSSLTGGQTDEQYF
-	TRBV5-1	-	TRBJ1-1	TGCGCCAGCAGCTCGAACGGGGAATGGGCTTTCTTT	CASSSNGEWAFF
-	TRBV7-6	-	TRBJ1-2	TGTGCCAGCAGCCCGCAGACAGAAGGCTATGGCTACACCTTC	CASSPQTEGYGYTF
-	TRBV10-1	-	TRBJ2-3	TGCGCCAGCAGTGATAGTCCTACCCGCACAGATACGCAGTATTTT	CASSDSPTRTDTQYF
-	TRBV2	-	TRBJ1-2	TGTGCCAGCAGTGACGGCAGGGACTATGGCTACACCTTC	CASSDGRDYGYTF
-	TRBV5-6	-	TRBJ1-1	TGTGCCAGCAGCTTGTCCGGGACACCGAACACTGAAGCTTTCTTT	CASSLSGTPNTEAFF
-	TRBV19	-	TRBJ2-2	TGTGCCAGCGCGGCCGGGACATATAACACCGGGGAGCTGTTTTTT	CASAAGTYNTGELFF
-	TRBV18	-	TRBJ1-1	TGTGCCAGCTCACCACTGAGGGATGGGGAAACTGAAGCTTTCTTT	CASSPLRDGETEAFF
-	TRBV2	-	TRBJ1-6	TGTGCCAGCAGTGAAGTGGGCGGGGCACCCCTCCACTTT	CASSEVGGAPLHF
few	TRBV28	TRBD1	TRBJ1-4	TGTGCCAGCAGTCTTCAGGGGGCTGGAACTAATGAAAAACTGTTTTTT	CASSLQGAGTNEKLFF
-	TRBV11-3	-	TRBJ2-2	TGTGCCAGCAGCTCTTCCTTGAACACCGGGGAGCTGTTTTTT	CASSSSLNTGELFF
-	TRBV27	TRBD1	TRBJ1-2	TGTGCCAGCGGGGTGACAGGGCATGGCTACACCTTC	CASGVTGHGYTF
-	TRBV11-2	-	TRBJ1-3	TGTGCCAGCAGCTCCAGCCGACACAACTCTGGAAACACCATATATTTT	CASSSSRHNSGNTIYF
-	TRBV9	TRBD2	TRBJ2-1	TGTGCCAGCAGCGTTCCACTAGCGGGGGGTGTGGATGAGCAGTTCTTC	CASSVPLAGGVDEQFF
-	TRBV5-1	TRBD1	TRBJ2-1	TGCGCCAGCAGCGCCGGGACAGAGTACAATGAGCAGTTCTTC	CASSAGTEYNEQFF
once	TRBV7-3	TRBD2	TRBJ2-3	TGTGCCAGCAGCGCCGGGACTAGCAAAACGCAGTATTTT	CASSAGTSKTQYF
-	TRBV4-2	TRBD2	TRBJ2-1	TGTGCCAGCAGCCAAGATATGGCGGGGGGCTACAATGAGCAGTTCTTC	CASSQDMAGGYNEQFF
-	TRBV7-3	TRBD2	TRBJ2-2	TGTGCCAGCAGCGTAAATAGCGGGAGAGTGGGCGGGGAGCTGTTTTTT	CASSVNSGRVGGELFF
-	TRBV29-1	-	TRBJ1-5	TGCAGCGTTGGTGGAGGGGCTAGTAATCAGCCCCAGCATTTT	CSVGGGASNQPQHF
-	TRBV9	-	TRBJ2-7	TGTGCCAGCAGCGTAGAAGCCAGGGGCACCTACGAGCAGTACTTC	CASSVEARGTYEQYF
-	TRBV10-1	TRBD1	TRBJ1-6	TGCGCCAGCAGTCTACCTATGGACAGGGTTCGTTCACCCCTCCACTTT	CASSLPMDRVRSPLHF